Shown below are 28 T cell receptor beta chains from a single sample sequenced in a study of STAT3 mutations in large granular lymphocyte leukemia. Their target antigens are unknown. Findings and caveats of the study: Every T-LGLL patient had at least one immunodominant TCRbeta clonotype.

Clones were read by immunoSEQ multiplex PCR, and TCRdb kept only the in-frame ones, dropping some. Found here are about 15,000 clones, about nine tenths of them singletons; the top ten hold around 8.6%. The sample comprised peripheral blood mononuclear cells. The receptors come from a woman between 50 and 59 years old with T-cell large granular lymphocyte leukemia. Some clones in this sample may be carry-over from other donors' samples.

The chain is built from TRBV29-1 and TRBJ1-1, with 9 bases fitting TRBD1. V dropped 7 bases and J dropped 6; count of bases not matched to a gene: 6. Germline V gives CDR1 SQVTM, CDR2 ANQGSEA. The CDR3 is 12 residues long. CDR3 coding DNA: TGCAGCGCGACAGGGGGTACTCCTGAAGCTTTCTTT. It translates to CSATGGTPEAFF.

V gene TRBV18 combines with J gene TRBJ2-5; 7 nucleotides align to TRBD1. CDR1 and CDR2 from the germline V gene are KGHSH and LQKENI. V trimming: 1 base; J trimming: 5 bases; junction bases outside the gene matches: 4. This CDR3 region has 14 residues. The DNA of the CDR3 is TGTGCCAGCTCACCACACAGGGGAAGGGAGACCCAGTACTTC. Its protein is CASSPHRGRETQYF.

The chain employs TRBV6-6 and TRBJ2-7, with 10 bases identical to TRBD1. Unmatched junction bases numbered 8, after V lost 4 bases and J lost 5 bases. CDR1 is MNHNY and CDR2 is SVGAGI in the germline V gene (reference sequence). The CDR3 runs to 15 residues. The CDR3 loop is CASSSRDRGDNEQYF. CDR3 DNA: TGTGCCAGCAGTTCCAGGGACAGGGGTGACAACGAGCAGTACTTC.

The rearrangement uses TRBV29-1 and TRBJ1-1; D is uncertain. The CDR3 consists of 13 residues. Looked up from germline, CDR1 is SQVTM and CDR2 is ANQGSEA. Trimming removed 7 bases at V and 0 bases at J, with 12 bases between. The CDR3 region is CSARLNLNTEAFF. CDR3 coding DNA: TGCAGCGCCAGACTGAACCTGAACACTGAAGCTTTCTTT.

CDR3 nucleotide sequence: TGTGCCAGTAGTATACTAGCGGGAGGAAGTCAGGCCCAGTACTTC. The encoded protein is CASSILAGGSQAQYF. The rearrangement links TRBV19 to TRBJ2-5; the match to TRBD2 covers 11 bases. Germline assignment: CDR1 LNHDA and CDR2 SQIVND (reference sequence). CDR3 length: 15 residues. The trim removed 2 bases at V and 9 bases at J, leaving 8 bases unmatched.

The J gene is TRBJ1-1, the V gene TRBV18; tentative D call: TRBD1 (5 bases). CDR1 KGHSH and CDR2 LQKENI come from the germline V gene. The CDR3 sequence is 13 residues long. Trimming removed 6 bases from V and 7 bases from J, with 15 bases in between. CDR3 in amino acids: CASSPRVAYEAFF. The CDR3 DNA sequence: TGTGCCAGCTCTCCCAGGGTAGCCTATGAAGCTTTCTTT.

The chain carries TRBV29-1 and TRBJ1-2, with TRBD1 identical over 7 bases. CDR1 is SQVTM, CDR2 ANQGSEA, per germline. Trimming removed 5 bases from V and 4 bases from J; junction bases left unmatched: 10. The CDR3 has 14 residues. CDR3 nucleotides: TGCAGCGTTCCCCTGACAGGGACCATCTATGGCTACACCTTC. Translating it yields CSVPLTGTIYGYTF.

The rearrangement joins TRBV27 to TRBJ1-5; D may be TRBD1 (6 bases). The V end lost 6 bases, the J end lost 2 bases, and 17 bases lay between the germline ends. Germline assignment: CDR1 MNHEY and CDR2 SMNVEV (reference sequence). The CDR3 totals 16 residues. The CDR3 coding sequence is TGTGCCAGCAGCCCCGTAACAGGGAGAGGCAATCAGCCCCAGCATTTT. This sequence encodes CASSPVTGRGNQPQHF.

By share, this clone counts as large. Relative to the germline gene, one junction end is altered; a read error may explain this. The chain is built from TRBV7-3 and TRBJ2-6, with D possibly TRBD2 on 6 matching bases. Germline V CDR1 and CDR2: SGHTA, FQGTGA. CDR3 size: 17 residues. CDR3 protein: CASSLIAVGSGTNVLTF. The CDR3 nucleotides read TGTGCCAGCAGCTTAATAGCGGTGGGGTCTGGGACCAACGTCCTGACTTTC.

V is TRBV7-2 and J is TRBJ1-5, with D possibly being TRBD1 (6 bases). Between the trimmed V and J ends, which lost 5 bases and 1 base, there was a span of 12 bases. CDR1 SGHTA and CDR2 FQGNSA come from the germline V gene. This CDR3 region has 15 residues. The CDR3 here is CASSRRTESNQPQHF. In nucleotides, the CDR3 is TGTGCCAGCAGCCGAAGGACAGAGAGCAATCAGCCCCAGCATTTT.

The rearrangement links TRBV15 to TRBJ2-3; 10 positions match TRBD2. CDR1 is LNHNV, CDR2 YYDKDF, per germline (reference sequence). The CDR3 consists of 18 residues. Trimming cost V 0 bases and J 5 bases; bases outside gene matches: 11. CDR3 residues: CATSRDGGAGGPIDTQYF. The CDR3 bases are TGTGCCACCAGCAGAGATGGGGGAGCGGGAGGGCCTATAGATACGCAGTATTTT.

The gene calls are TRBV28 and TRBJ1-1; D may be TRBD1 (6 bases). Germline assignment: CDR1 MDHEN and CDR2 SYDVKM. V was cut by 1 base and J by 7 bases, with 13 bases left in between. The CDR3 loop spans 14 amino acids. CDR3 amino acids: CASSLLGRGGEAFF. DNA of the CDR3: TGTGCCAGCAGTTTATTGGGCAGGGGAGGTGAAGCTTTCTTT.

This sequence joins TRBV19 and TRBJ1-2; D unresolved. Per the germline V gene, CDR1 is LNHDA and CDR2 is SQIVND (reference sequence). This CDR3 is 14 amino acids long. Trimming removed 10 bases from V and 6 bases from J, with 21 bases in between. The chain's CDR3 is CATNHPGRRDGYTF. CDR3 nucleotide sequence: TGTGCCACCAATCATCCGGGGAGAAGGGATGGCTACACCTTC.

The CDR3 region is CASSRGLAGTETQYF. CDR3 nucleotides: TGTGCCAGCAGCCGCGGACTAGCGGGAACAGAGACCCAGTACTTC. The chain joins TRBV7-2 to TRBJ2-5, with 12 nucleotides matching TRBD2. The CDR3 has 15 amino acids. Germline CDR1 reads SGHTA; CDR2 reads FQGNSA. J was trimmed by 4 bases and V by 5 bases; bases with no gene match: 5.

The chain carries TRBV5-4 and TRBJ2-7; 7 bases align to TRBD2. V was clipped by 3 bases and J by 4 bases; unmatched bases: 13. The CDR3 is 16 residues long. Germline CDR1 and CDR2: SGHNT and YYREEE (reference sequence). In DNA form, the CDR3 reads TGTGCCAGCAGCTGGGGGGGTCAGGGTGGAATGTACGAGCAGTACTTC. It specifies CASSWGGQGGMYEQYF.

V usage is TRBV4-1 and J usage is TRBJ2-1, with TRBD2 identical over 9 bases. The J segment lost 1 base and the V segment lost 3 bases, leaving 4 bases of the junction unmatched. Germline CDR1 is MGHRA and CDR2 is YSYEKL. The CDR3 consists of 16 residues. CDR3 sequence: CASSQKTSGSYNEQFF. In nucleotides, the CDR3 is TGCGCCAGCAGCCAGAAGACTAGCGGATCCTACAATGAGCAGTTCTTC.

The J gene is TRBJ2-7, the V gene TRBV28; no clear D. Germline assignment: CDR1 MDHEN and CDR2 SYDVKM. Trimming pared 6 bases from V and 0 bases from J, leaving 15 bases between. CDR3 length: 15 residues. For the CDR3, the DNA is TGTGCCAGCAGCCCGTTTGGGTCGAGCTCCTACGAGCAGTACTTC. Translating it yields CASSPFGSSSYEQYF.

DNA of the CDR3: TGTGCCAGCAGCTTAAGGGGCCAAGAGACCCAGTACTTC. It specifies CASSLRGQETQYF. The rearrangement joins TRBV7-9 to TRBJ2-5; D might be TRBD1 (5 bases). The CDR3 is 13 amino acids. Per germline, CDR1 SEHNR and CDR2 FQNEAQ (reference sequence). Trimming removed 2 bases from V and 1 base from J, with 5 bases in between.

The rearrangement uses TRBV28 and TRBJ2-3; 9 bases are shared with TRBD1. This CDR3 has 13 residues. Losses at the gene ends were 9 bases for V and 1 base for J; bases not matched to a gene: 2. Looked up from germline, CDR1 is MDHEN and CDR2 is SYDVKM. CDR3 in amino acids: CASRQGGTDTQYF. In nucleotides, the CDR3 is TGTGCCAGTCGACAGGGGGGCACAGATACGCAGTATTTT.

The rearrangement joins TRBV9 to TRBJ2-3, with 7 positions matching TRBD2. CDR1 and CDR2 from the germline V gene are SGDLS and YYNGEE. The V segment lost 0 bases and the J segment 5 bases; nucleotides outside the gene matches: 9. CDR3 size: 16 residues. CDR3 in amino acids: CASSVGGGRFGDTQYF. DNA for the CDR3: TGTGCCAGCAGCGTAGGGGGAGGGCGGTTCGGAGATACGCAGTATTTT.

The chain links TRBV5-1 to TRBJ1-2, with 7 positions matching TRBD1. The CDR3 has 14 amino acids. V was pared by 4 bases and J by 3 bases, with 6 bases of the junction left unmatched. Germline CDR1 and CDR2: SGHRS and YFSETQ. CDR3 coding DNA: TGCGCCAGCAGCCAGGGGGACAGCCACTATGGCTACACCTTC. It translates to CASSQGDSHYGYTF.

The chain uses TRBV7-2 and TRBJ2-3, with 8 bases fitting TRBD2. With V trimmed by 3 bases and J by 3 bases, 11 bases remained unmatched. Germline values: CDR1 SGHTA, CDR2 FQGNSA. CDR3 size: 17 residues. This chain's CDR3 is CASSFRISGSRTDTQYF. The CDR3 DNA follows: TGTGCCAGCAGCTTCCGTATAAGCGGGAGTCGTACAGATACGCAGTATTTT.

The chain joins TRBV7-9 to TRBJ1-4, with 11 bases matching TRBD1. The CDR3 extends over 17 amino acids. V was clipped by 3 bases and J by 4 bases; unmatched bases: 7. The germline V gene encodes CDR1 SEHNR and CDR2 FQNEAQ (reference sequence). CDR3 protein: CASSFYGTGGGNEKLFF. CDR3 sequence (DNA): TGTGCCAGCAGCTTCTACGGGACAGGGGGAGGTAATGAAAAACTGTTTTTT. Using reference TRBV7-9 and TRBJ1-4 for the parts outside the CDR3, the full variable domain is DTGVSQNPRHKITKRGQNVTFRCDPISEHNRLYWYRQTLGQGPEFLTYFQNEAQLEKSRLLSDRFSAERPKGSFSTLEIQRTEQGDSAMYLCASSFYGTGGGNEKLFFGSGTQLSVL.

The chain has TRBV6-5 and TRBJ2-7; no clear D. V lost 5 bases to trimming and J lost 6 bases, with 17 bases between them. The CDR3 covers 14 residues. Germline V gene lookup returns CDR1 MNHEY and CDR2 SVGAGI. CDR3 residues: CASSSRSLDGEQYF. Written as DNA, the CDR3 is TGTGCCAGCAGTAGTCGGAGTCTTGATGGCGAGCAGTACTTC.

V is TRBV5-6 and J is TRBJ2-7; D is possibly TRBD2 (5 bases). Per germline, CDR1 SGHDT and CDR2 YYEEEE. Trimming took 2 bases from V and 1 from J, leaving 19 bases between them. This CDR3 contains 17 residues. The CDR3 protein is CASSLSVEEDGSYEQYF. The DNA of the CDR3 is TGTGCCAGCAGCTTAAGCGTCGAGGAGGACGGGTCCTACGAGCAGTACTTC.

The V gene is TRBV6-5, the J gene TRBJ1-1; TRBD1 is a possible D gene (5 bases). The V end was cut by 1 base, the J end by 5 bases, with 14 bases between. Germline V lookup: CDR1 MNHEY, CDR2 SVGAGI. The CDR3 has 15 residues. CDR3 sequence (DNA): TGTGCCAGCAGTTACTACGTGTCAGGGTTAACTGAAGCTTTCTTT. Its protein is CASSYYVSGLTEAFF.

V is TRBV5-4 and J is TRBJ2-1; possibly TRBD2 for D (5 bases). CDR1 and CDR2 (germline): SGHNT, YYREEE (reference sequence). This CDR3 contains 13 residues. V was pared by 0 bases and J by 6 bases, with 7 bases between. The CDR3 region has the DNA TGTGCCAGCAGCTTGGGAGGGTCCAATGAGCAGTTCTTC. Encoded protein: CASSLGGSNEQFF.

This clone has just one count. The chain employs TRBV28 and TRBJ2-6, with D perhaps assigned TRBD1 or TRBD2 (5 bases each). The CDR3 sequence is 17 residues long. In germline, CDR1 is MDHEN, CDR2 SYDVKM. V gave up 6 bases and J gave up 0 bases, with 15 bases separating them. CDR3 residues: CASSWGFPNSGANVLTF. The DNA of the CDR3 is TGTGCCAGCAGCTGGGGGTTCCCGAACTCTGGGGCCAACGTCCTGACTTTC.